This T cell receptor (beta chain) was recovered during a study of tumor T cells in aggressive B-cell lymphoma. CDR3 length: 11 amino acids. The germline CDR1 and CDR2 sequences are SEHNR and FQNEAQ (reference sequence). V gave up 6 bases and J gave up 1 base, with 3 bases separating them. Profiling relied on immunoSEQ multiplex PCR, and the TCRdb table lists in-frame clones only, not all of them. The repertoire holds 2,500 to 3,000 clones, with less than 90% as singletons. The sequenced material came from tumor tissue. The chain joins TRBV7-9 to TRBJ2-5, with D uncertain. The receptor was isolated from an adult with diffuse large B cell lymphoma. DNA for the CDR3: TGTGCCAGCAGGGCCCAAGAGACCCAGTACTTC. Amino acids: CASRAQETQYF. The full variable domain, in which reference TRBV7-9 and TRBJ2-5 provide the parts outside the CDR3, is DTGVSQNPRHKITKRGQNVTFRCDPISEHNRLYWYRQTLGQGPEFLTYFQNEAQLEKSRLLSDRFSAERPKGSFSTLEIQRTEQGDSAMYLCASRAQETQYFGPGTRLLVL.